The rows below give T cell receptor beta chains drawn from one sample of a study of T cells in Graves' hyperthyroidism and ophthalmopathy. TCRdb reprocessed the multiplex PCR reads via MiXCR and lists one record per CDR3 protein. The top ten clones hold over 35% of a sample with a few hundred thousand distinct CDR3 sequences, around 17% of them seen once. The material sequenced was blood. Receptors were obtained from a man in his forties with Graves' hyperthyroidism. The CDR3 runs from the conserved cysteine through the conserved F or W. D genes are given only for firm matches. Expanded clones are given a class, and other clones once, few, many or no size at all.

>many|TRBJ2-3|-|TRBV11-2
CASSFQTSETQYF
TGTGCCAGCAGCTTCCAGACTAGTGAAACGCAGTATTTT
>few|TRBJ2-7|-|TRBV19
CASSTVALGYEQYF
TGTGCCAGTAGTACGGTAGCCTTGGGCTACGAGCAGTACTTC
>few|TRBJ2-3|TRBD2|TRBV7-9
CASSGPGLAGGQDTQYF
TGTGCCAGCAGCGGACCGGGACTAGCGGGGGGGCAAGATACGCAGTATTTT
>many|TRBJ1-5|-|TRBV6-5
CASSYEAGSNQPQHF
TGTGCCAGCAGTTACGAGGCAGGGAGCAATCAGCCCCAGCATTTT
>many|TRBJ1-4|-|TRBV5-1
CASSSAVGTNEKLFF
TGCGCCAGCAGCTCGGCAGTGGGGACTAATGAAAAACTGTTTTTT
>many|TRBJ2-3|-|TRBV6-2/TRBV6-3
CASSRPRSDPTDTQYF
TGTGCCAGCAGCCGCCCTCGTAGCGACCCCACAGATACGCAGTATTTT
>-|TRBJ1-1|-|TRBV10-3
CAISAGGTEAFF
TGTGCCATCAGCGCCGGAGGCACTGAAGCTTTCTTT
>many|TRBJ2-5|TRBD1|TRBV20-1
CSAHRDSGLVETQYF
TGCAGTGCTCACCGGGACAGTGGGTTGGTAGAGACCCAGTACTTC
>many|TRBJ1-6|-|TRBV30
CAWSVILQSPLHF
TGTGCCTGGAGTGTAATTCTCCAATCACCCCTCCACTTT
>-|TRBJ2-1|TRBD2|TRBV11-3
CASSFGTGGPHEQFF
TGTGCCAGCAGCTTCGGGACGGGGGGGCCTCATGAGCAGTTCTTC
>few|TRBJ2-4|TRBD1|TRBV9
CASSPETGGNIQYF
TGTGCCAGCAGCCCAGAGACAGGGGGGAACATTCAGTACTTC
>-|TRBJ2-7|TRBD1|TRBV3-1
CASSQAGTGVPYEQYF
TGTGCCAGCAGCCAAGCTGGGACAGGGGTTCCATACGAGCAGTACTTC
>many|TRBJ2-5|TRBD1|TRBV7-2
CASSPRSGGFQETQYF
TGTGCCAGCAGCCCCCGGTCAGGGGGATTCCAAGAGACCCAGTACTTC
>many|TRBJ1-5|-|TRBV28
CASSPPGVRAFQPQHF
TGTGCCAGCAGCCCCCCCGGGGTCCGGGCGTTTCAGCCCCAGCATTTT
>-|TRBJ1-2|-|TRBV2
CASSTDIGGYTF
TGTGCCAGCAGTACTGACATAGGTGGCTACACCTTC
>few|TRBJ2-5|TRBD2|TRBV7-3
CASSRLAGGPQETQYF
TGTGCCAGCAGCCGACTAGCGGGGGGGCCCCAAGAGACCCAGTACTTC
>many|TRBJ2-7|TRBD2|TRBV12-3/TRBV12-4
CASSSGLAYEQYF
TGTGCCAGCAGTTCGGGACTAGCCTACGAGCAGTACTTC
>many|TRBJ2-5|-|TRBV15
CATSRDLGVSETQYF
TGTGCCACCAGCAGAGATCTCGGGGTATCGGAGACCCAGTACTTC
>few|TRBJ2-2|TRBD1|TRBV5-6
CASSLYQGANTGELFF
TGTGCCAGCAGCTTGTACCAGGGGGCGAACACCGGGGAGCTGTTTTTT
>many|TRBJ2-3|-|TRBV3-1
CASSQDRALRTDTQYF
TGTGCCAGCAGCCAAGATCGGGCTCTCCGCACAGATACGCAGTATTTT
>many|TRBJ2-5|TRBD1|TRBV5-1
CASSTGQGQETQYF
TGCGCCAGCAGCACCGGACAGGGTCAAGAGACCCAGTACTTC
>-|TRBJ1-3|TRBD1|TRBV28
CASSSGQRNTIYF
TGTGCCAGCAGTTCGGGACAGAGAAACACCATATATTTT
>-|TRBJ2-1|-|TRBV7-2
CASSNQGRYTEQFF
TGTGCCAGCAGCAATCAGGGGCGGTATACTGAGCAGTTCTTC
>many|TRBJ2-1|-|TRBV12-3/TRBV12-4
CASSKRVGVGEQFF
TGTGCCAGCAGTAAGCGGGTAGGGGTAGGTGAGCAGTTCTTC
>-|TRBJ2-5|-|TRBV3-1
CASSQGGIVYQETQYF
TGTGCCAGCAGCCAAGGGGGAATTGTGTACCAAGAGACCCAGTACTTC
>many|TRBJ1-2|-|TRBV12-3/TRBV12-4
CASSPGAGGYTF
TGTGCCAGCAGTCCAGGGGCTGGGGGCTACACCTTC
>many|TRBJ2-2|TRBD2|TRBV7-9
CASTPGTSITGELFF
TGTGCCAGCACCCCCGGGACTAGCATCACCGGGGAGCTGTTTTTT
>many|TRBJ2-3|-|TRBV5-1
CASSFLRGGDTQYF
TGCGCCAGCAGCTTTCTGCGGGGAGGAGATACGCAGTATTTT
>-|TRBJ1-6|TRBD1|TRBV7-8
CASSSSSRDRRSPLHF
TGTGCCAGCAGCTCATCCTCCCGGGACAGGAGATCACCCCTCCACTTT
>many|TRBJ1-5|-|TRBV20-1
CSARNRSGQPQHF
TGCAGTGCTAGGAACAGGTCTGGGCAGCCCCAGCATTTT
>many|TRBJ2-6|-|TRBV6-6
CASSYGGANVLTF
TGTGCCAGCAGTTACGGGGGGGCCAACGTCCTGACTTTC
>many|TRBJ1-1|-|TRBV4-3
CASSQDGGRTEAFF
TGCGCCAGCAGCCAAGATGGGGGGCGGACTGAAGCTTTCTTT
>many|TRBJ2-2|-|TRBV28
CASRLGPENTGELFF
TGTGCCAGCAGGCTCGGGCCAGAAAACACCGGGGAGCTGTTTTTT
>-|TRBJ1-6|-|TRBV4-2
CASSQVSESFYNSPLHF
TGTGCCAGCAGCCAAGTGTCAGAATCTTTCTATAATTCACCCCTCCACTTT
>-|TRBJ2-1|-|TRBV19
CASRPPGTYNEQFF
TGTGCCAGTAGGCCCCCCGGGACCTACAATGAGCAGTTCTTC
>few|TRBJ1-4|-|TRBV5-1
CASSFKYATNEKLFF
TGCGCCAGCAGCTTTAAGTATGCAACTAATGAAAAACTGTTTTTT
>many|TRBJ2-7|-|TRBV5-1
CASSLVGILTYEQYF
TGCGCCAGCAGCTTGGTAGGGATTTTAACCTACGAGCAGTACTTC
>many|TRBJ2-5|-|TRBV27
CASSLSTGTWGTQYF
TGTGCCAGCAGTTTATCGACCGGGACGTGGGGGACCCAGTACTTC
>-|TRBJ2-1|TRBD2|TRBV7-3
CASSRLAGGTRSSYNEQFF
TGTGCCAGCAGCCGACTAGCGGGGGGAACTAGGAGCTCCTACAATGAGCAGTTCTTC
>-|TRBJ2-7|-|TRBV6-1
CASSISGGIYEQYF
TGTGCCAGCAGTATAAGTGGGGGGATCTACGAGCAGTACTTC
>-|TRBJ1-1|-|TRBV6-1
CASSRAGVNTEAFF
TGTGCCAGCAGCCGAGCCGGTGTGAACACTGAAGCTTTCTTT
>-|TRBJ1-5|TRBD1|TRBV6-2/TRBV6-3
CAGQDSTGGNQPQRF
TGTGCCGGCCAGGATTCGACAGGGGGCAATCAGCCCCAGCGTTTT
>-|TRBJ2-7|-|TRBV7-9
CASSSVGGPYEQYF
TGTGCCAGCAGCTCCGTTGGGGGGCCCTACGAGCAGTACTTC
>once|TRBJ2-1|TRBD2|TRBV7-8
CASSLTGLAGDSDEQFF
TGTGCCAGCAGCTTAACGGGACTAGCGGGAGATTCAGATGAGCAGTTCTTC
>many|TRBJ1-1|TRBD1|TRBV18
CASSPAGTGLEAFF
TGTGCCAGCTCACCGGCCGGGACAGGCCTTGAGGCTTTCTTT
>once|TRBJ1-3|TRBD1|TRBV7-2
CASSGTGVTGNTIYF
TGTGCCAGCAGTGGTACAGGGGTAACTGGAAACACCATATATTTT
>-|TRBJ2-3|-|TRBV5-1
CASSSSWGTRGDTQYF
TGCGCCAGCAGCTCTTCATGGGGCACTCGGGGAGATACGCAGTATTTT
>-|TRBJ2-1|TRBD2|TRBV6-1
CASSQTWGGYNEQFF
TGTGCCAGCAGTCAGACCTGGGGGGGATACAATGAGCAGTTCTTC
>few|TRBJ1-5|TRBD1|TRBV28
CASSLSGQGRIQPQHF
TGTGCCAGCAGTTTATCGGGACAGGGTAGAATTCAGCCCCAGCATTTT
>-|TRBJ2-7|TRBD1|TRBV18
CASSTGTGLNEQYF
TGTGCCAGCAGCACCGGGACAGGACTCAACGAGCAGTACTTC